Following are 32 T cell receptor beta chains from one sample sequenced in a study of CD8 T cells in ankylosing spondylitis. Whole-study findings and limits: Seemingly distinctive of ankylosing spondylitis blood was a TCR beta motif formed by eight highly homologous variants.

TCRdb ran MiXCR on the 5' RACE reads and lists one entry per CDR3 protein. This table has roughly 700,000 distinct CDR3 sequences, roughly 19% appearing once. These receptors have no identified antigens. The sequenced sample consisted of blood, either unsorted or a sorted T cell fraction (not recorded which). The receptors originated from a male donor with ankylosing spondylitis.

This clonotype was seen only a few times. The chain is built from TRBV28 and TRBJ2-1; 8 nucleotides agree with TRBD1. The CDR3 runs to 13 residues. Germline loops: CDR1 MDHEN, CDR2 SYDVKM. V dropped 10 bases and J dropped 7; count of bases not matched to a gene: 9. The CDR3: CAIEDRDLNEQFF. In nucleotides, the CDR3 is TGTGCCATCGAGGACAGGGATTTAAATGAGCAGTTCTTC.

This clonotype was recorded many times. The rearrangement links TRBV5-1 to TRBJ1-1; a possible D gene is TRBD1 (5 bases). V was pared by 0 bases and J by 1 base, with 7 bases between. The germline gives CDR1 SGHRS, CDR2 YFSETQ. The CDR3 spans 14 residues. The CDR3 is CASSLGGRNTEAFF. In DNA, the CDR3 is TGCGCCAGCAGCTTGGGGGGCAGGAACACTGAAGCTTTCTTT.

V and J are TRBV5-5 and TRBJ2-1; weak D call: TRBD1 (6 bases). The CDR3 is made up of 13 amino acids. V lost 6 bases, J lost 12 bases, and 19 bases lay in between. CDR1 is SGHKS and CDR2 is YYEKEE in the germline V gene (reference sequence). The CDR3 sequence is CASTEARGRGQFF. In nucleotides, the CDR3 is TGTGCCAGCACCGAAGCAAGGGGCAGGGGGCAGTTCTTC.

The chain combines TRBV20-1 with TRBJ2-1; TRBD2 matches at 12 bases. The CDR3 consists of 15 residues. Germline V gene sequence: CDR1 DFQATT, CDR2 SNEGSKA (reference sequence). J gave up 5 bases and V 5 bases, and 7 bases lay outside the gene matches. CDR3 sequence (DNA): TGCAGTGCTCCCCAAGGACTAGCGGGACACAATGAGCAGTTCTTC. It yields the protein CSAPQGLAGHNEQFF.

The table lists this clonotype with a few counts. The chain joins TRBV12-3 or TRBV12-4 to TRBJ1-6; D possibly corresponds to TRBD1 (6 bases). CDR3 size: 15 residues. V was pared by 8 bases and J by 7 bases, with 18 bases between. CDR3 residues: CASGPRDTRNSPLHF. The CDR3 DNA reads TGTGCCAGCGGACCGAGGGACACGAGGAATTCACCCCTCCACTTT.

This clonotype showed up just a few times. The CDR3 loop reads CASSSPYKAGAYEQYF. The CDR3 DNA is TGTGCCAGCAGTTCTCCCTACAAAGCGGGAGCTTACGAGCAGTACTTC. V and J are TRBV6-2 or TRBV6-3 and TRBJ2-7, with 8 bases aligning to TRBD2. With V trimmed by 4 bases and J by 4 bases, 12 bases remained unmatched. Germline V gene lookup returns CDR1 MNHEY and CDR2 SVGEGT. There are 16 residues in the CDR3.

This clonotype was seen at least ten times. The chain carries TRBV5-5 and TRBJ1-6; 11 bases fit TRBD1. Germline assignment: CDR1 SGHKS and CDR2 YYEKEE (reference sequence). The CDR3 has 15 amino acids. V was pared by 4 bases and J by 7 bases, with 4 bases of the junction left unmatched. CDR3 nucleotides: TGTGCCAGCAGCCCGGGACAGGGGGTAAATTCACCCCTCCACTTT. Translating it yields CASSPGQGVNSPLHF.

The table lists this clonotype with a count of one. The chain employs TRBV7-8 and TRBJ1-1; D not certain. With 3 bases removed from V and 5 bases from J, the gap between germline ends came to 16 bases. Germline CDR1 reads SGHVS; CDR2 reads FQNEAQ. CDR3 length equals 15 residues. The CDR3 sequence is CASSLSSIRGTEAFF. In nucleotides, the CDR3 is TGTGCCAGCAGCTTGAGTTCTATCCGAGGGACTGAAGCTTTCTTT.

The rearrangement joins TRBV2 to TRBJ1-2; a weak D match, TRBD1 (5 bases). The CDR3 has 13 amino acids. Trimming stripped 2 bases from V and 5 bases from J, with 9 bases between. CDR1 and CDR2 (germline): SNHLY, FYNNEI. The DNA of the CDR3 is TGTGCCAGCAGTGAAACAGGCGGATATGGCTACACCTTC. This encodes CASSETGGYGYTF.

This rearrangement joins TRBV4-2 to TRBJ2-1, with D maybe TRBD1 (5 bases). V lost 3 bases to trimming and J lost 2 bases, with 11 bases between them. Germline loops: CDR1 LGHNA, CDR2 YNFKEQ. CDR3 length: 15 amino acids. The CDR3 here is CASSHDWTTYNEQFF. The CDR3, as DNA: TGTGCCAGCAGCCACGACTGGACAACCTACAATGAGCAGTTCTTC.

This clonotype was found a few times. V usage is TRBV20-1 and J usage is TRBJ1-1; D may be TRBD1 (5 bases). The CDR3 is made up of 13 amino acids. Germline V gene sequence: CDR1 DFQATT, CDR2 SNEGSKA (reference sequence). The ends were cut back, 6 bases at V and 2 bases at J, with 13 bases in the middle. The CDR3 reads CSAPSRANTEAFF. The CDR3 DNA reads as TGCAGTGCCCCGAGCAGGGCCAACACTGAAGCTTTCTTT.

The chain employs TRBV21-1 and TRBJ1-3. TRBV21-1 corresponds to a pseudogene. This CDR3 has 18 residues. CDR3 in amino acids: CASSKGRITLDSGNTIYF. CDR3 DNA sequence: TGTGCCAGCAGCAAAGGGCGGATAACCCTAGACTCTGGAAACACCATATATTTT.

This chain links TRBV6-1 with TRBJ2-5; 8 positions agree with TRBD2. V gave up 6 bases and J gave up 2 bases; unmatched junction bases: 5. The CDR3 runs to 14 residues. Germline loops: CDR1 MNHNS, CDR2 SASEGT. The CDR3 nucleotides read TGTGCCAGCAGACTTAGCGGGAATCAAGAGACCCAGTACTTC. It encodes CASRLSGNQETQYF.

The chain uses TRBV28 and TRBJ2-3; maybe TRBD2 (7 bases). This CDR3 spans 16 amino acids. Germline assignment: CDR1 MDHEN and CDR2 SYDVKM. V lost 4 bases, J lost 2 bases, and 16 bases lay in between. CDR3 coding DNA: TGTGCCAGCAGTTGGGGGGCTAGCGGATACACAGATACGCAGTATTTT. Its translation is CASSWGASGYTDTQYF.

Ten or more counts support this clonotype. The chain joins TRBV27 to TRBJ2-7, with 9 bases fitting TRBD1. Germline CDR1 is MNHEY and CDR2 is SMNVEV (reference sequence). Germline trimming cut 0 bases from V and 3 bases from J; bases unmatched to any gene: 15. The CDR3 contains 19 residues. The CDR3 is CASSLSKGSDRGRYYEQYF. CDR3 bases: TGTGCCAGCAGTTTATCGAAAGGGTCGGACAGGGGAAGGTACTACGAGCAGTACTTC.

The chain carries TRBV10-2 and TRBJ2-1, with TRBD2 matching over 8 bases. This CDR3 contains 17 residues. Per germline, CDR1 WSHSY and CDR2 SAAADI. V was clipped by 2 bases and J by 0 bases; unmatched bases: 6. CDR3 DNA sequence: TGCGCCAGCAGTGAGCAGGTAGCGGGGATCTCCTACAATGAGCAGTTCTTC. Translating it yields CASSEQVAGISYNEQFF.

This clonotype was picked up a small number of times. V usage is TRBV7-4 and J usage is TRBJ2-2; D uncertain. The germline V and J ends were trimmed by 3 bases and 7 bases, with 6 bases remaining between them. Germline lookup yields CDR1 SGHVT and CDR2 SQSDAQ. The CDR3 extends over 12 amino acids. The chain's CDR3 is CASSFRVGELFF. The CDR3, as DNA: TGTGCCAGCAGCTTTAGGGTCGGGGAGCTGTTTTTT.

The chain recombines TRBV18 with TRBJ2-7; possible D gene TRBD1, 6 bases. Germline-derived CDR1 and CDR2 are KGHSH and LQKENI. Trimming removed 3 bases from V and 4 bases from J, with 13 bases in between. The CDR3 length is 14 residues. DNA of the CDR3: TGTGCCAGCTCACCTGATCTACAGGGTTACGAGCAGTACTTC. It codes for CASSPDLQGYEQYF.

V gene TRBV11-2 combines with J gene TRBJ2-2; weak D call: TRBD2 (5 bases). This CDR3 has 13 residues. Germline V lookup: CDR1 SGHAT, CDR2 FQNNGV. The V and J ends lost 5 bases and 7 bases respectively, with 11 bases between them. The CDR3 nucleotides are TGTGCCAGCAGCCTTAGCGTCGGCGGGGAGCTGTTTTTT. This gives the protein CASSLSVGGELFF.

V gene TRBV7-3 combines with J gene TRBJ1-1; the match to TRBD1 covers 8 bases. The CDR3 sequence is 17 residues long. Looked up from germline, CDR1 is SGHTA and CDR2 is FQGTGA. Unmatched junction bases numbered 8, after V lost 1 base and J lost 1 base. This CDR3 is CASSLKPRGQGNTEAFF. CDR3 bases: TGTGCCAGCAGCTTAAAACCCCGCGGACAGGGGAACACTGAAGCTTTCTTT. Complete variable domain (other parts from reference TRBV7-3 and TRBJ1-1): GAGVSQTPSNKVTEKGKYVELRCDPISGHTALYWYRQSLGQGPEFLIYFQGTGAADDSGLPNDRFFAVRPEGSVSTLKIQRTERGDSAVYLCASSLKPRGQGNTEAFFGQGTRLTVV.

This clonotype was found a few times. The chain carries TRBV5-6 and TRBJ1-5, with unresolved D. The CDR3 totals 15 residues. Trimming took 1 base from V and 5 from J, leaving 13 bases between them. Germline CDR1 and CDR2: SGHDT and YYEEEE. CDR3 amino acids: CASSLSGLLYQPQHF. For the CDR3, the DNA is TGTGCCAGCAGCTTGTCAGGTTTGTTATATCAGCCCCAGCATTTT.

This chain joins TRBV10-3 and TRBJ1-6, with 11 bases that match TRBD1. Germline lookup yields CDR1 ENHRY and CDR2 SYGVKD. Trimming removed 1 base from V and 12 bases from J; junction bases left unmatched: 5. There are 15 residues in the CDR3. The CDR3 DNA sequence: TGTGCCATCAGTGAGTTAGGACAGGGGGCACGACCCCTCCACTTT. As protein: CAISELGQGARPLHF.

In this sample, this clonotype turned up a few times. The J gene is TRBJ2-2, the V gene TRBV5-5, with D perhaps TRBD1 or TRBD2 (6 bases each). This CDR3 spans 15 amino acids. The germline V gene encodes CDR1 SGHKS and CDR2 YYEKEE (reference sequence). Trimming removed 1 base at V and 5 bases at J, with 12 bases between. The CDR3 loop reads CASSLIGGWTGELFF. CDR3 in DNA: TGTGCCAGCAGCTTGATCGGGGGCTGGACCGGGGAGCTGTTTTTT.

This clonotype has only a few counts. The rearrangement uses TRBV12-3 or TRBV12-4 and TRBJ2-3; 8 nucleotides agree with TRBD2. This CDR3 is built from 17 residues. J was trimmed by 2 bases and V by 4 bases; bases with no gene match: 11. The CDR3 DNA follows: TGTGCCAGCAGTTCCCCTCGGGGGGGCGGGAACACAGATACGCAGTATTTT. Its translation: CASSSPRGGGNTDTQYF.

V gene TRBV28 combines with J gene TRBJ1-2, with 8 nucleotides matching TRBD1. The CDR3 length is 14 residues. Germline-derived CDR1 and CDR2 are MDHEN and SYDVKM. J lost 6 bases, V lost 6 bases, and 9 bases had no gene match. The CDR3 region has the DNA TGTGCCAGCAGGGTGACAGGGGCCTTGGATGGCTACACCTTC. It encodes CASRVTGALDGYTF.

The chain joins TRBV7-9 to TRBJ2-2; 8 nucleotides agree with TRBD2. This CDR3 is 15 amino acids long. The germline V gene encodes CDR1 SEHNR and CDR2 FQNEAQ (reference sequence). The V gene end was trimmed by 5 bases and the J gene end by 6 bases; junction bases not matched to a gene: 8. The CDR3: CASSQSGTSAGELFF. CDR3 in DNA: TGTGCCAGCAGCCAATCCGGGACTAGTGCCGGGGAGCTGTTTTTT.

This clonotype was found a few times. The chain employs TRBV12-3 or TRBV12-4 and TRBJ1-3; D is possibly TRBD1 (5 bases). Trimming took off 9 bases at V and 3 bases at J, with 12 bases between the two ends. This CDR3 has 13 amino acids. CDR3 residues: CASFRQGGNTIYF. The CDR3 region has the DNA TGTGCCAGTTTTCGGCAGGGTGGAAACACCATATATTTT.

This rearrangement joins TRBV6-1 to TRBJ1-5; D perhaps matches TRBD1 (5 bases). V shed 8 bases and J shed 3 bases, with 11 bases lying between them. This CDR3 has 13 amino acids. Germline loops: CDR1 MNHNS, CDR2 SASEGT. CDR3 protein: CASFTGPNQPQHF. DNA for the CDR3: TGTGCCAGCTTTACGGGGCCCAATCAGCCCCAGCATTTT.

Written as DNA, the CDR3 is TGTGCCAGCACCCAACGACGTGACACTGAAGCTTTCTTT. Protein: CASTQRRDTEAFF. The V call is TRBV6-1, the J call TRBJ1-1; D unresolved. The CDR3 has 13 amino acids. CDR1 is MNHNS, CDR2 SASEGT, per germline. Trimming left V 7 bases short and J 3 bases short, with 12 bases between.

This clonotype was found a few times. The V gene is TRBV29-1, the J gene TRBJ2-1, with D perhaps matching TRBD1 (7 bases). Germline CDR1 is SQVTM and CDR2 is ANQGSEA. V was clipped by 1 base and J by 5 bases, with 15 bases between them. CDR3 length equals 15 residues. For the CDR3, the DNA is TGCAGCGTTGAAGCGACAGGGAGGTGGCACAATGAGCAGTTCTTC. This encodes CSVEATGRWHNEQFF.

The V and J genes are TRBV5-1 and TRBJ2-7; D is possibly TRBD1 (5 bases). The CDR3 has 14 amino acids. Between the trimmed V and J ends, which lost 0 bases and 5 bases, there was a span of 12 bases. Looked up from germline, CDR1 is SGHRS and CDR2 is YFSETQ. Here the CDR3 reads CASSLVGAPDEQYF. The CDR3 nucleotides are TGCGCCAGCAGCTTGGTTGGGGCTCCCGACGAGCAGTACTTC. The full variable domain, rest sourced from reference TRBV5-1 and TRBJ2-7, is KAGVTQTPRYLIKTRGQQVTLSCSPISGHRSVSWYQQTPGQGLQFLFEYFSETQRNKGNFPGRFSGRQFSNSRSEMNVSTLELGDSALYLCASSLVGAPDEQYFGPGTRLTVT.

This clonotype was recorded a few times. The CDR3 is CASSEGRGLRNEQYF. The CDR3 DNA reads as TGTGCCAGCAGCGAGGGGCGGGGGTTGAGGAACGAGCAGTACTTC. This chain connects TRBV9 to TRBJ2-7, with TRBD2 matching 7 bases. This CDR3 has 15 amino acids. V trimming: 3 bases; J trimming: 5 bases; junction bases outside the gene matches: 11. Germline CDR1 reads SGDLS; CDR2 reads YYNGEE.